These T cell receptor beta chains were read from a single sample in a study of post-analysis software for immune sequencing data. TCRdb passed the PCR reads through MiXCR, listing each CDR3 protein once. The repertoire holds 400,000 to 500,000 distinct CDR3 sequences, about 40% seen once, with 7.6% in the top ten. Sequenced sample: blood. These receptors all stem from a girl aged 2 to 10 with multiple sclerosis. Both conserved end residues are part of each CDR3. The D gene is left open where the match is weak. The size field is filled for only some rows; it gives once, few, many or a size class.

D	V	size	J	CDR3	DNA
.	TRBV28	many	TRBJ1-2	CASSTSPDYNYGYTF	TGTGCCAGCAGCACCTCTCCCGATTATAACTATGGCTACACCTTC
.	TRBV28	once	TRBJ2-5	CASSFIRGGQETQYF	TGTGCCAGCAGTTTCATAAGGGGAGGCCAAGAGACCCAGTACTTC
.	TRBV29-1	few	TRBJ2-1	CSANEQFF	TGCAGCGCCAATGAGCAGTTCTTC
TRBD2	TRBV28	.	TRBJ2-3	CATLAGFGDTQYF	TGTGCCACCTTAGCGGGGTTTGGAGATACGCAGTATTTT
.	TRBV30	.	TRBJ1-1	CAWSVGLTGSMNTEAFF	TGTGCCTGGAGTGTCGGCTTGACAGGCTCCATGAACACTGAAGCTTTCTTT
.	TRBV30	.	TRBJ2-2	CACPRDMELFF	TGTGCCTGCCCACGGGACATGGAGCTGTTTTTT
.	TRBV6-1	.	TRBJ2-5	CASSPPRDQETQYF	TGTGCCAGCAGCCCTCCAAGGGACCAAGAGACCCAGTACTTC
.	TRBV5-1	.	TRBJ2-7	CASSLGLDYEQYF	TGCGCCAGCAGCTTGGGACTCGACTACGAGCAGTACTTC
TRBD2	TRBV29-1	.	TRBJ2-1	CSVASTSGGYNEQFF	TGCAGCGTTGCTTCCACTAGCGGGGGGTATAATGAGCAGTTCTTC
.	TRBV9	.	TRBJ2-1	CASSVVPSGYNEQFF	TGTGCCAGCAGCGTAGTCCCAAGCGGGTACAATGAGCAGTTCTTC
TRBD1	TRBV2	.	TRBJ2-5	CASSTDRGVYEKYF	TGTGCCAGCAGTACCGACAGGGGGGTCTACGAGAAGTACTTC
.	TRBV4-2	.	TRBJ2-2	CASSQRGRAYTGELFF	TGTGCCAGCAGCCAACGGGGCAGGGCCTACACCGGGGAGCTGTTTTTT
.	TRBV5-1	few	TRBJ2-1	CASSLVVNEQFF	TGCGCCAGCAGCTTGGTAGTCAATGAGCAGTTCTTC